The 32 T cell receptor beta chains reported below all come from one sample, sequenced in a study of T cell responses to AZD1222 COVID-19 vaccine. Repertoires were generated with immunoSEQ multiplex PCR, while TCRdb's copy carries only in-frame clones and drops some. The repertoire holds 120,000 to 150,000 clones, with 70% to 90% as singletons. The sample here was peripheral blood, taken 28 days after the second AZD1222 dose. Every receptor here comes from an adult who received the AZD1222 COVID-19 vaccine.

To note about this clone: This sample also contains other DNA sequences that code for the same CDR3. CDR3 amino acids: CASSYLAGVDTQYF. In DNA form, the CDR3 reads TGTGCCAGCAGTTATCTAGCGGGAGTTGATACGCAGTATTTT. This chain connects TRBV6-5 to TRBJ2-3, with 10 bases aligning to TRBD2. Germline CDR1 and CDR2: MNHEY and SVGAGI. The CDR3 extends over 14 amino acids. After removal of 3 bases from V and 6 bases from J, the junction contained 3 bases not matched to a gene.

The gene calls are TRBV18 and TRBJ1-4, with D unclear. The germline V gene encodes CDR1 KGHSH and CDR2 LQKENI. Trimming shortened V by 2 bases and J by 7 bases, and 8 bases separated the two germline ends. This CDR3 is 13 amino acids long. For the CDR3, the DNA is TGTGCCAGCTCACCAGAGAGCTCTGAAAAACTGTTTTTT. This gives the protein CASSPESSEKLFF.

This chain uses TRBV15 with TRBJ1-5, with D unclear. The CDR3 has 14 amino acids. Trimming removed 0 bases at V and 3 bases at J, with 6 bases between. Germline CDR1 and CDR2: LNHNV and YYDKDF (reference sequence). The CDR3 sequence: CATSRDQDNQPQHF. Here the CDR3 DNA reads TGTGCCACCAGCAGAGATCAAGACAATCAGCCCCAGCATTTT.

The chain has TRBV4-2 and TRBJ2-1; a weak D match, TRBD2 (6 bases). Between the trimmed V and J ends, which lost 3 bases and 3 bases, there was a span of 9 bases. This CDR3 is built from 14 residues. Germline loops: CDR1 LGHNA, CDR2 YNFKEQ. The CDR3 region is CASSHGGDYNEQFF. CDR3 nucleotides: TGTGCCAGCAGCCACGGCGGGGACTACAATGAGCAGTTCTTC.

The chain combines TRBV27 with TRBJ1-2, with 9 bases that match TRBD1. The V and J ends lost 4 bases and 8 bases, in that order; junction bases with no gene match: 8. CDR3 length: 14 amino acids. The germline V gene has CDR1 MNHEY and CDR2 SMNVEV (reference sequence). The CDR3, as DNA: TGTGCCAGCAGTTCGACAGGGGGAGTGCTCGGCTACACCTTC. Residues: CASSSTGGVLGYTF.

The J gene is TRBJ2-1, the V gene TRBV20-1; tentative D call: TRBD2 (6 bases). The CDR3 consists of 11 residues. The germline CDR1 and CDR2 sequences are DFQATT and SNEGSKA (reference sequence). The V end lost 6 bases, the J end lost 15 bases, and 18 bases lay between the germline ends. This CDR3 is CSARIRSGWFF. The CDR3 nucleotides read TGCAGTGCCAGAATCCGTAGCGGATGGTTCTTC.

This clone was seen only once. The DNA for the CDR3 is TGTGCCAGCAGCGCTGACGGATCCTACGAGCAGTACTTC. Its translation is CASSADGSYEQYF. The chain employs TRBV5-4 and TRBJ2-7; D not resolved. The CDR3 runs to 13 residues. Germline V lookup: CDR1 SGHNT, CDR2 YYREEE (reference sequence). Deletions cut 4 bases from V and 1 base from J, with 9 bases between.

This rearrangement joins TRBV28 to TRBJ2-5; D is ambiguous. The V gene's germline CDR1 is MDHEN and CDR2 SYDVKM. V was pared by 4 bases and J by 0 bases, with 12 bases between. The CDR3 extends over 15 amino acids. CDR3: CASSSLDGYQETQYF. The DNA of the CDR3 is TGTGCCAGCAGTTCACTGGACGGCTACCAAGAGACCCAGTACTTC. The full variable domain, rest sourced from reference TRBV28 and TRBJ2-5, is DVKVTQSSRYLVKRTGEKVFLECVQDMDHENMFWYRQDPGLGLRLIYFSYDVKMKEKGDIPEGYSVSREKKERFSLILESASTNQTSMYLCASSSLDGYQETQYFGPGTRLLVL.

In DNA form, the CDR3 reads TGTGCCAGCAGTGCCTCCGGGAACGGGCTCCCTGAAGCTTTCTTT. Its protein is CASSASGNGLPEAFF. The chain is built from TRBV28 and TRBJ1-1; D not resolved. CDR1 is MDHEN and CDR2 is SYDVKM in the germline V gene. The CDR3 spans 15 residues. V gave up 5 bases and J gave up 6 bases, with 19 bases separating them.

The table lists this clone with a count of one. The V gene is TRBV11-2, the J gene TRBJ1-2; D not certain. The V end was cut by 1 base, the J end by 0 bases, with 6 bases between. The CDR3 sequence is 14 residues long. Germline V gene lookup returns CDR1 SGHAT and CDR2 FQNNGV. This chain's CDR3 is CASSLGVANYGYTF. CDR3 nucleotide sequence: TGTGCCAGCAGCTTAGGGGTCGCTAACTATGGCTACACCTTC.

The rearrangement joins TRBV9 to TRBJ2-5; D is possibly TRBD2 (7 bases). Germline V gene sequence: CDR1 SGDLS, CDR2 YYNGEE. Between the trimmed V and J ends, which lost 2 bases and 1 base, there was a span of 15 bases. The CDR3 is made up of 16 amino acids. CDR3 nucleotide sequence: TGTGCCAGCAGCGTCTCCAGGGGAGGGGGCCAAGAGACCCAGTACTTC. This codes for CASSVSRGGGQETQYF.

V gene TRBV19 combines with J gene TRBJ1-2, with 9 positions matching TRBD1. The CDR3 has 16 amino acids. Trimming took 9 bases from V and 3 from J; bases not matched to a gene: 14. Germline lookup yields CDR1 LNHDA and CDR2 SQIVND (reference sequence). The CDR3 loop reads CASIPGAGQGHYGYTF. CDR3 nucleotide sequence: TGTGCCAGCATCCCCGGGGCGGGACAGGGCCACTATGGCTACACCTTC.

The V call is TRBV13, the J call TRBJ2-1; 9 positions match TRBD2. The trim removed 6 bases at V and 1 base at J, leaving 7 bases unmatched. This CDR3 spans 16 amino acids. Germline CDR1 is PRHDT and CDR2 is FYEKMQ (reference sequence). The CDR3 spells CASSPSGRMSYNEQFF. Written as DNA, the CDR3 is TGTGCCAGCAGTCCGAGCGGGAGGATGTCCTACAATGAGCAGTTCTTC. Looking up the rest from reference TRBV13 and TRBJ2-1 gives the full variable domain: AAGVIQSPRHLIKEKRETATLKCYPIPRHDTVYWYQQGPGQDPQFLISFYEKMQSDKGSIPDRFSAQQFSDYHSELNMSSLELGDSALYFCASSPSGRMSYNEQFFGPGTRLTVL.

The rearrangement uses TRBV28 and TRBJ2-5; D unclear. CDR3 size: 15 residues. CDR1 is MDHEN, CDR2 SYDVKM, per germline. Trimming removed 5 bases from V and 1 base from J, with 14 bases in between. CDR3 loop: CASSPAGRSQETQYF. The CDR3 DNA sequence: TGTGCCAGCAGTCCCGCTGGACGGAGCCAAGAGACCCAGTACTTC.

The chain couples TRBV30 to TRBJ1-2; D unresolved. CDR1 is GTSNPN, CDR2 SVGIG, per germline (reference sequence). This CDR3 spans 12 amino acids. Trimming removed 5 bases at V and 2 bases at J, with 9 bases between. This CDR3 is CAWGLGNYGYTF. Written as DNA, the CDR3 is TGTGCCTGGGGCCTTGGAAACTATGGCTACACCTTC.

The chain recombines TRBV13 with TRBJ2-7; the D gene is possibly TRBD2 (6 bases). From germline, CDR1 is PRHDT and CDR2 FYEKMQ (reference sequence). This CDR3 is built from 13 residues. Deletions cut 5 bases from V and 0 bases from J, with 8 bases between. The CDR3 protein is CASSRESSYEQYF. The CDR3 DNA is TGTGCCAGCAGCCGGGAGTCCTCCTACGAGCAGTACTTC.

To note about this clone: Other nucleotide sequences in the sample specify the same CDR3. The chain links TRBV12-3 or TRBV12-4 to TRBJ1-5; D call uncertain. Trimming stripped 1 base from V and 6 bases from J, with 4 bases between. The CDR3 length is 12 residues. CDR3 sequence: CASSLGVQPQHF. CDR3 nucleotides: TGTGCCAGCAGTTTAGGGGTTCAGCCCCAGCATTTT.

A single count supports this clone. Other DNA sequences in this sample translate to the same CDR3. This chain connects TRBV11-2 to TRBJ2-1; no clear D. The CDR3 totals 13 residues. CDR1 is SGHAT and CDR2 is FQNNGV in the germline V gene. Trimming pared 3 bases from V and 1 base from J, leaving 4 bases between. This CDR3 reads CASSLGSYNEQFF. The DNA for the CDR3 is TGTGCCAGCAGCTTGGGGTCCTACAATGAGCAGTTCTTC.

This chain links TRBV5-1 with TRBJ2-5; 8 bases are shared with TRBD2. This CDR3 has 14 residues. Germline lookup yields CDR1 SGHRS and CDR2 YFSETQ. V was clipped by 5 bases and J by 5 bases; unmatched bases: 8. The CDR3 loop reads CASRSGTSGETQYF. In DNA form, the CDR3 reads TGCGCCAGCAGGTCCGGGACTAGTGGTGAGACCCAGTACTTC.

The chain employs TRBV30 and TRBJ2-7; D is possibly TRBD1 or TRBD2 (5 bases each). CDR3 size: 13 residues. Germline CDR1 and CDR2: GTSNPN and SVGIG (reference sequence). Trimming cost V 5 bases and J 5 bases, with 16 bases left between them. The CDR3 region is CAWGPGAKNEQYF. In DNA, the CDR3 is TGTGCCTGGGGGCCCGGGGCTAAGAACGAGCAGTACTTC.

The chain has TRBV5-1 and TRBJ1-1; maybe TRBD1 (5 bases). This CDR3 is built from 13 residues. Germline values: CDR1 SGHRS, CDR2 YFSETQ. V was trimmed by 6 bases and J by 1 base, leaving 10 bases between them. The CDR3 reads CASTSGANTEAFF. The DNA for the CDR3 is TGCGCCAGCACCAGTGGGGCGAACACTGAAGCTTTCTTT.

The V and J genes are TRBV7-2 and TRBJ2-7; 8 bases agree with TRBD2. The junction had 16 bases not matched to a gene; V was cut back by 7 bases and J by 5 bases. The CDR3 has 16 residues. Germline V CDR1 and CDR2: SGHTA, FQGNSA. The CDR3 nucleotides read TGTGCCAGCATCCCTTTTCCCGGGACTAGGAAGGACGAGCAGTACTTC. Its translation: CASIPFPGTRKDEQYF.

CDR3 in amino acids: CASSSGQAGNSPLHF. The DNA of the CDR3 is TGTGCCAGCAGTTCCGGACAGGCGGGCAATTCACCCCTCCACTTT. The chain links TRBV6-2 or TRBV6-3 to TRBJ1-6; 7 nucleotides agree with TRBD1. After removal of 4 bases from V and 7 bases from J, the junction contained 7 bases not matched to a gene. This CDR3 spans 15 amino acids. Germline assignment: CDR1 MNHEY and CDR2 SVGEGT.

V and J are TRBV7-6 and TRBJ2-6; D remains unclear. The V and J ends lost 2 bases and 2 bases respectively, with 10 bases between them. CDR3 size: 16 residues. In germline, CDR1 is SGHVS, CDR2 FNYEAQ. CDR3 protein: CASSLMDEPGANVLTF. CDR3 bases: TGTGCCAGCAGCTTAATGGATGAACCTGGGGCCAACGTCCTGACTTTC.

The rearrangement links TRBV6-6 to TRBJ2-6; 8 bases match TRBD2. The ends lost 6 bases at V and 2 bases at J; junction bases unmatched: 6. Looked up from germline, CDR1 is MNHNY and CDR2 is SVGAGI (reference sequence). This CDR3 spans 16 amino acids. CDR3 bases: TGTGCCAGCAGACCCACGGGGGGGGCTGGGGCCAACGTCCTGACTTTC. Protein: CASRPTGGAGANVLTF.

This sequence joins TRBV29-1 and TRBJ1-2; TRBD1 matches at 7 bases. The CDR3 contains 14 residues. CDR1 and CDR2 (germline): SQVTM, ANQGSEA. The trim removed 5 bases at V and 1 base at J, leaving 7 bases unmatched. This CDR3 is CSVTGTEVNYGYTF. The DNA of the CDR3 is TGCAGCGTTACTGGGACAGAAGTTAACTATGGCTACACCTTC.

The rearrangement links TRBV9 to TRBJ2-3, with D possibly called TRBD1 or TRBD2 (7 bases each). The V gene lost 2 bases and the J gene lost 4 bases, with 17 bases spanning the gap. The CDR3 totals 16 residues. The germline CDR1 and CDR2 sequences are SGDLS and YYNGEE. The DNA of the CDR3 is TGTGCCAGCAGCGTGGGTGGCAGGGGGAGGGCAGATACGCAGTATTTT. This encodes CASSVGGRGRADTQYF.

The rearrangement joins TRBV19 to TRBJ1-5, with 7 nucleotides matching TRBD1. Germline V gene lookup returns CDR1 LNHDA and CDR2 SQIVND (reference sequence). The CDR3 covers 15 residues. Trimming at V came to 4 bases and at J to 6 bases, leaving 9 bases not matched to a gene. This CDR3 is CASSTGGGRSQPQHF. The CDR3 coding sequence is TGTGCCAGTAGTACCGGAGGGGGCCGGAGTCAGCCCCAGCATTTT.

This clone has a single count. The J gene is TRBJ2-7, the V gene TRBV10-3; D gene ambiguous. Germline CDR1 is ENHRY and CDR2 is SYGVKD. CDR3 length equals 11 residues. Trimming stripped 2 bases from V and 6 bases from J, with 5 bases between. The chain's CDR3 is CAISEGFEQYF. In DNA form, the CDR3 reads TGTGCCATCAGTGAGGGGTTCGAGCAGTACTTC.

This chain joins TRBV14 and TRBJ1-1; D is perhaps TRBD1 (6 bases). Looked up from germline, CDR1 is SGHDN and CDR2 is FVKESK. The CDR3 is 13 residues long. V lost 1 base to trimming and J lost 10 bases, with 13 bases between them. The CDR3 loop is CASSQGGGVVAFF. The CDR3 DNA is TGTGCCAGCAGCCAAGGGGGGGGCGTCGTAGCTTTCTTT.

The rearrangement joins TRBV4-1 to TRBJ2-4, with TRBD2 matching over 8 bases. Trimming at V came to 4 bases and at J to 4 bases, leaving 15 bases not matched to a gene. Germline V lookup: CDR1 MGHRA, CDR2 YSYEKL. This CDR3 has 18 residues. The CDR3 protein is CASSLAGGSSGYKNIQYF. Written as DNA, the CDR3 is TGCGCCAGCAGCCTAGCGGGTGGATCTAGCGGGTATAAAAACATTCAGTACTTC.

The genes are TRBV6-5 and TRBJ1-3; D ambiguous. V lost 2 bases and J 0 bases, leaving 8 bases between the germline ends. The CDR3 is 15 amino acids. The germline V gene has CDR1 MNHEY and CDR2 SVGAGI. The CDR3, as DNA: TGTGCCAGCAGTTACCCGTCGAGCTCTGGAAACACCATATATTTT. This sequence encodes CASSYPSSSGNTIYF.